This TCR beta chain was profiled in a study of blood T cells in healthy people across ages. Notes on the study in general: More naive CD4+ cells and higher diversity were found in long-lived than in aged donors. Samples with more naive T cells showed higher observed beta diversity.

Russia was home to the donors, healthy Caucasian individuals aged about 6 to 90. Alongside a J-beta primer mix, a sample-barcoded 5' primer served in a second PCR lasting about 6 to 12 cycles. In TCRdb, the 5' RACE reads were re-called with MiXCR into one record per CDR3 protein. This sample has about 830,000 distinct CDR3 sequences, with approximately 65% found just once. The table lists this clonotype with many counts. Its antigen is still unknown. One junction end does not reproduce the germline sequence, and a read error may be involved. The germline CDR1 and CDR2 sequences are SGHRS and YFSETQ. The CDR3 extends over 13 amino acids.

This chain joins TRBV5-1 and TRBJ2-7; 8 bases align to TRBD1. The sequence was collected from a man aged 30 to 45 in good health. Sequenced sample: blood. The CDR3 here is CASSLQGAYEQYF. CDR3 sequence (DNA): TGTGCCAGCAGCTTACAGGGGGCCTACGAGCAGTACTTC.